This T cell receptor (beta chain) is from a study of cytomegalovirus exposure and HLA in healthy donors. This CDR3 is 20 amino acids long. Germline CDR1 reads SGDLS; CDR2 reads YYNGEE. The junction had 11 bases not matched to a gene; V was cut back by 3 bases and J by 0 bases. Produced via immunoSEQ multiplex PCR; TCRdb's table is partial and in-frame only. The sample yields 150,000 to 160,000 clones, around 84% seen once. This chain links TRBV9 with TRBJ2-3; 15 bases line up with TRBD2. The sample was PBMCs. This receptor was obtained from a human donor in good health. The CDR3 region has the DNA TGTGCCAGCAGCGACGATTGGACTAGCGGGGGGGTTACTAGCACAGATACGCAGTATTTT. It encodes CASSDDWTSGGVTSTDTQYF.